This T cell receptor (beta chain) was obtained from a study of sequential checkpoint blockade in melanoma. Overall study: First-line arms were nivolumab then ipilimumab, or the reverse, randomized 1:1. After both sequences, patients received maintenance nivolumab.

Libraries were prepared by immunoSEQ multiplex PCR; TCRdb keeps only in-frame clonotypes and omits some of them. Of 7,000 to 9,500 clones listed, nearly 60% are singletons. This CDR3 is 14 amino acids long. Germline CDR1 is SGDLS and CDR2 is YYNGEE. The V and J ends lost 4 bases and 4 bases respectively, with 12 bases between them. Treatment indicated: randomized to nivolumab then ipilimumab (arm A) or the reverse (arm B). DNA-damaging chemotherapy had not been given to any patient beforehand. From thawed PBMCs, live CD3+CD8+ cells negative for CD19 and CD56 were sorted. The genes are TRBV9 and TRBJ2-1; D might be TRBD1 (6 bases). Sequencing used CD8+ T cells sorted from blood (inferred from file names), obtained from a patient given nivolumab and ipilimumab in sequence. This TCR was sampled from a human donor with melanoma. The DNA for the CDR3 is TGTGCCAGCAGCCCTGGGACACAATACAATGAGCAGTTCTTC. It translates to CASSPGTQYNEQFF. Full variable domain (missing parts from reference TRBV9 and TRBJ2-1): DSGVTQTPKHLITATGQRVTLRCSPRSGDLSVYWYQQSLDQGLQFLIQYYNGEERAKGNILERFSAQQFPDLHSELNLSSLELGDSALYFCASSPGTQYNEQFFGPGTRLTVL.